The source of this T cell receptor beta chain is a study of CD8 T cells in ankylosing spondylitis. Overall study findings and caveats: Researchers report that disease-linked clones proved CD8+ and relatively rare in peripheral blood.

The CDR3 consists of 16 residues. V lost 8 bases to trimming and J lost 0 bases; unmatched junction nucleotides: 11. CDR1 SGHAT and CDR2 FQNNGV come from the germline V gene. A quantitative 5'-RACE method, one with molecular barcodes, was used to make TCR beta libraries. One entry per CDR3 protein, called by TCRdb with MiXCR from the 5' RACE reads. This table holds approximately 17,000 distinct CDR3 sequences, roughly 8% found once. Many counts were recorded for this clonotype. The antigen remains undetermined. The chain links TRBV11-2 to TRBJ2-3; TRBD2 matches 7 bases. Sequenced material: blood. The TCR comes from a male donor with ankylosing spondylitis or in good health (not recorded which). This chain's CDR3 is CASAGVNSASTDTQYF. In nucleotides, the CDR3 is TGTGCCAGCGCGGGAGTCAACAGTGCTAGCACAGATACGCAGTATTTT.